These T cell receptor beta chains were read from a single sample in a study of T cell repertoires in cytomegalovirus infection. TCRdb re-called the reads through MiXCR, storing one row per CDR3 protein. The sample contains about 300,000 distinct CDR3 sequences, approximately 8.9% of which appear only once. Material: PBMCs. The receptors were gathered from a human donor in good health (CMV status not recorded). Some clones in this sample may be carry-over from other donors' samples. Both conserved end residues are part of each CDR3. The order of the fields is D gene, V gene, J gene, clone size, CDR3 DNA, CDR3 protein. A D gene is named only where the DNA matches it firmly. Size tells how often a clone was seen (once, few, many) or the class of an expanded clone, and some rows leave it out.

.	TRBV20-1	TRBJ2-6	.	TGCAGTGCCCAGCCCTTCTCTGGGGCCAACGTCCTGACTTTC	CSAQPFSGANVLTF
.	TRBV6-2/TRBV6-3	TRBJ1-5	many	TGTGCCAGCAGTCGAGGGGACGTACCTCAGCCCCAGCATTTT	CASSRGDVPQPQHF
.	TRBV5-1	TRBJ2-1	.	TGCGCCAGCAGCTTGGGGGCCACAGTAGTCGAGCAGTTCTTC	CASSLGATVVEQFF
.	TRBV12-3/TRBV12-4	TRBJ2-1	many	TGTGCCAGCAGTTTAACTTCGAGGGTCAATGAGCAGTTCTTC	CASSLTSRVNEQFF
.	TRBV7-9	TRBJ1-1	few	TGTGCCAGCAGCTTAACGCAGGGGATCACTGAAGCTTTCTTT	CASSLTQGITEAFF
.	TRBV7-2	TRBJ2-1	many	TGTGCCAGCAGCCAACATGCCCAGGGATCCCCCTACAATGAGCAGTTCTTC	CASSQHAQGSPYNEQFF
TRBD1	TRBV4-2	TRBJ1-5	.	TGTGCCAGCAGCCAATTAAGGGGCGGAGACAGGGGCGGTCAGCCCCAGCATTTT	CASSQLRGGDRGGQPQHF
.	TRBV6-5	TRBJ1-1	.	TGTGCCAGCAGTTACTCTAGGCGCACTGAAGCTTTCTTT	CASSYSRRTEAFF
.	TRBV7-2	TRBJ2-7	many	TGTGCCAGCAGCTTAAGGACAGACTACGAGCAGTACTTC	CASSLRTDYEQYF
.	TRBV19	TRBJ2-1	many	TGTGCCAGTGGGCGGGATACCTACAATGAGCAGTTCTTC	CASGRDTYNEQFF
TRBD1	TRBV29-1	TRBJ1-1	many	TGCAGCGTCAGAGGGACAGGGGGTCGGGTGAACACTGAAGCTTTCTTT	CSVRGTGGRVNTEAFF
.	TRBV7-2	TRBJ2-2	many	TGTGCCAGCAGCTTCAGCGCAACGAACACCGGGGAGCTGTTTTTT	CASSFSATNTGELFF
.	TRBV28	TRBJ2-3	many	TGTGCCAGCAGCTCCCTCCGGAACAGGGTAGGGTCAGATACGCAGTATTTT	CASSSLRNRVGSDTQYF
TRBD1	TRBV19	TRBJ1-2	many	TGTGCCACTACCGACCGCCGACAGGGGAGTGGTGGCTACACCTTC	CATTDRRQGSGGYTF
.	TRBV7-2	TRBJ1-2	many	TGTGCCAGCAGCTTAGGTGGATTGGGGAATGGCTACACCTTC	CASSLGGLGNGYTF
TRBD1	TRBV7-2	TRBJ1-1	many	TGTGCCAGCAGCTCCCGTATCTTGGACAGGTGGGCTGAAGCTTTCTTT	CASSSRILDRWAEAFF
.	TRBV7-4	TRBJ1-6	.	TGTGCCAGCAGCTCCCGGACGGGAGCGGGGGGACCCCTCCACTTT	CASSSRTGAGGPLHF
.	TRBV5-1	TRBJ2-7	.	TGCGCCAGCAGCTTCGAAGGAGGTTCATACGAGCAGTACTTC	CASSFEGGSYEQYF
.	TRBV28	TRBJ1-5	many	TGTGCCAGCAGCCTAAAGGCCCAGCCCCAGCATTTT	CASSLKAQPQHF
.	TRBV7-8	TRBJ2-5	many	TGTGCCAGCAGCTTAGTCGAGGTCATTCAAGAGACCCAGTACTTC	CASSLVEVIQETQYF
.	TRBV20-1	TRBJ1-6	many	TGCAGTGCTGGGGAGCGGAGAGGAGCACCCCTCCACTTT	CSAGERRGAPLHF
.	TRBV19	TRBJ1-2	.	TGTGCCAGTACTCGTGGCGAGGGCATTAGCGGCTACACCTTC	CASTRGEGISGYTF